This T cell receptor beta chain was captured in a study of T-cell reconstitution after alpha-beta-depleted transplantation in children. Trimming left V 4 bases short and J 3 bases short, with 18 bases between. Germline CDR1 and CDR2: SGHAT and FQNNGV. There are 16 residues in the CDR3. Unique molecular identifiers tagged the TCRbeta library. A single record per CDR3 protein comes from TCRdb applying MiXCR to the PCR reads. The sample records about 72,000 distinct CDR3 sequences, 7% to 8% being singletons. The receptor comes from a human donor who donated a stem cell graft to a child with acute lymphoblastic leukemia. This specimen consisted of PBMCs from the stem cell graft donor, obtained from the stem cell graft. This rearrangement joins TRBV11-2 to TRBJ1-1; tentative D call: TRBD1 (6 bases). For the CDR3, the DNA is TGTGCCAGCAGCTCTTATACAGGGTACGGGGACACTGAAGCTTTCTTT. Encoded protein: CASSSYTGYGDTEAFF.